This T cell receptor (beta chain) was obtained from a study of T cells in Graves' hyperthyroidism and ophthalmopathy (dated by TCRdb to about 2019). For the wider study: Peripheral blood samples were taken at initial diagnosis, before any treatment was given. To identify distinguishing TCR V-J signatures, a discovery cohort of around 98 patients was used, comprising 43 with Graves' ophthalmopathy and under 60 with stable Graves' hyperthyroidism. Prospective prediction of ophthalmopathy was tested in an independent validation cohort consisting of about 20 hyperthyroidism patients and more than 15 patients who later progressed to ophthalmopathy. The 85 to 100 discovery patients were randomly split 7:3 into training and test sets. Thyroid tissue and blood T-cell repertoires from six Graves' hyperthyroidism patients were also compared in the study. After sampling, hyperthyroidism patients received methimazole starting at 30 mg daily, and ophthalmopathy patients received high-dose intravenous methylprednisolone. The paper describes TCR Vbeta CDR3 sequencing of around 130 peripheral blood samples, made up of 43 ophthalmopathy patients, roughly 75 hyperthyroidism patients and 17 progressor patients. Paper-wide results and their limitations: Ophthalmopathy was separated from stable hyperthyroidism by a 13 V-J signature model, with approximately 90% sensitivity and 81% to 82% specificity obtained in cross-validation and 80%/75% obtained in testing. No statistical method was used to set the sample size in advance, and investigators knew the group allocation. In validation, progression to ophthalmopathy was predicted by the model with approximately 67% sensitivity and 72% to 85% specificity, a median of about 6.8 months before onset. Blood samples also contained most of the expanded thyroid clonotypes (frequency above 0.001), which suggests that blood repertoires may reflect thyroid immune responses.

Amplification of TCR beta CDR3 regions was carried out from RNA transcripts. The TCR CDR3 was subjected to a first round of RT-PCR using the HTBI primer set and the Qiagen OneStep RT-PCR kit. A second multiplex PCR round built the libraries, followed by size selection and purification. Paired-end sequencing of the libraries was performed with 100 bp reads on an Illumina HiSeq2000. In the authors' own workflow: Raw data were processed with SOAPnuke, discarding reads with adapters, uncalled bases, mean Phred below 15, or no exact constant-primer or identifier match. High-quality paired reads were merged using COPE v1.2.5, and each unique nucleotide sequence was defined as a clonotype. Clonotypes were aligned to IMGT TRBV, TRBD and TRBJ reference segments using MiTCR v1.1. The analysis included only V-J combinations with a frequency above 0.0001, which together covered about 99% of the repertoires. The TCS score was defined as the ratio of F50 (clonal expansion) to E x V (chaos), calculated using BLOSUM62-based TCRdist between CDR3 peptides within each V-J. Welch's t-statistics and random forest reduced roughly 500 V-J features to about 12, which were used in a naive Bayes classifier (R e1071). Thyroid-blood repertoire similarity was quantified with the Morisita-Horn index. TCRdb reprocessing: public reads trimmed at Q25 with fastp, clones called with MiXCR, in-frame beta chains kept. Every entry covers one CDR3 protein and lists the most common genes and DNA from its rows. TCRdb, rather than the study authors, made the V and J calls. The sample profile shows hundreds of thousands of distinct CDR3 sequences; approximately 40% of them were found once. The ten largest clonotypes hold 8.9% of the sample.

Stable Graves' hyperthyroidism was defined as the absence of progression to ophthalmopathy over 18 months of follow-up. Hyperthyroidism patients were newly diagnosed, with disease duration under 2 months, and aged 18 to 65 years. Any patient with an uncontrolled infection, another autoimmune disease, pregnancy or lactation was excluded. Diagnoses were established on the basis of clinical symptoms, serum thyroxine and TRAb, thyroid ultrasound, and orbital computed tomography. PBMCs were isolated from about 9.1 ml of fresh peripheral blood by Ficoll-Paque density gradient centrifugation. Total RNA was extracted using Trizol reagent, and RNA quality was assessed on an Agilent 2100 Bioanalyzer. V is clipped by 5 bases and J by 0 bases, and the sequence between their germline boundaries is 8 bases long. According to the germline V gene, CDR1 reads SGHTA and CDR2 reads FQGNSA. The cysteine opens and the phenylalanine closes a CDR3 of 14 amino acids. Here the CDR3 DNA is all that survives: 42 bases in frame from base 1.

This clonotype was found many times. It lacks a known antigen. Base quality data are lacking; no much larger clone is found one base away. The rearrangement combines TRBV7-2 with TRBJ1-5; the D gene is possibly TRBD1, with 5 bases matching. The clonotype originates from a man aged 18 to 29 with Graves' hyperthyroidism. The sequenced sample was blood. In nucleotides, the sequence is TGTGCCAGCAGCCAAGACAGTAGCAATCAGCCCCAGCATTTT. Its translation reads: CASSQDSSNQPQHF. Joined to the reference TRBV7-2 and TRBJ1-5 proteins, this CDR3 gives the full variable domain: GAGVSQSPSNKVTEKGKDVELRCDPISGHTALYWYRQSLGQGLEFLIYFQGNSAPDKSGLPSDRFSAERTGGSVSTLTIQRTQQEDSAVYLCASSQDSSNQPQHFGDGTRLSIL.